The clone carrying this T cell receptor (beta chain) was observed a handful of times. Its antigen is unidentified. Each cDNA molecule carried a unique molecular identifier. One entry per CDR3 protein, called by TCRdb with MiXCR from the 5' RACE reads. The table includes some 42,000 distinct CDR3 sequences, around 6.3% detected once. The sample comes from a study of early T cells in non-severe SARS-CoV-2 infection. This CDR3 is built from 14 residues. Germline V gene lookup returns CDR1 SGHTA and CDR2 FQGNSA. J lost 4 bases, V lost 2 bases, and 4 bases had no gene match. Study-wide results and limits: Clonotype matching in VDJdb favored anti-spike CD8 responses and did not capture private and CD4 specificities.

The V gene is TRBV7-2, the J gene TRBJ1-2; TRBD1 agrees at 7 bases. The clonotype was recovered from an adult who was a healthcare worker with PCR-confirmed SARS-CoV-2 infection or an uninfected control (not recorded which). The sequenced sample was whole blood, obtained at baseline. The CDR3 loop is CASSLKSGGYGYTF. The CDR3 nucleotides read TGTGCCAGCAGCTTAAAATCAGGGGGCTATGGCTACACCTTC.